This T cell receptor (beta chain) was captured by sequencing in a study of T cells after yellow fever vaccination. The study's findings and limits: Reappearance after the booster was observed for most primary-vaccination clones (roughly 97% CD4, more than 70% CD8). A small share of clonotypes appeared in both CD4 and CD8 compartments.

The V gene lost 1 base and the J gene lost 15 bases, with 16 bases spanning the gap. CDR1 and CDR2 from the germline V gene are SGHVS and FQNEAQ. There are 13 residues in the CDR3. As regards this clonotype: Its cognate antigen is unknown.

One entry per CDR3 protein, called by TCRdb with MiXCR from the 5' RACE reads. Of hundreds of thousands of distinct CDR3 sequences in the sample, around an eighth were seen once. V and J are TRBV7-8 and TRBJ1-5; the D gene is possibly TRBD1 (5 bases). The source is a young man who received the YFV17D yellow fever vaccine. This sample comprised PBMCs, obtained on the day of the yellow fever booster vaccination. The CDR3 coding sequence is TGTGCCAGCAGCTTAGGGGGCGGCAGGGAGAGGCATTTT. Its protein product is CASSLGGGRERHF.